Below, 32 T cell receptor beta chains from the same sample are listed, as sequenced in a study of T cell repertoires in cytomegalovirus infection. The antigens of these receptors remain unknown. Each CDR3 protein gets one entry after TCRdb re-called the reads with MiXCR. Of 200,000 to 250,000 distinct CDR3 sequences listed, 35% to 40% are singletons. The input for sequencing was CD8+ T cells from cultured PBMCs, taken from culture after CMV antigen stimulation. All receptors come from a human donor in good health (CMV status not recorded). Some clones in this sample may be carry-over from other donors' samples.

The chain uses TRBV5-4 and TRBJ1-2; D is unclear. V lost 2 bases and J 8 bases, leaving 13 bases between the germline ends. CDR1 SGHNT and CDR2 YYREEE come from the germline V gene (reference sequence). The CDR3 has 13 residues. CDR3: CASSLSRPGGYTF. In nucleotides, the CDR3 is TGTGCCAGCAGCTTAAGCAGGCCCGGGGGCTACACCTTC.

The V and J genes are TRBV7-9 and TRBJ2-7; D is uncertain. This CDR3 is built from 12 residues. Trimming cost V 7 bases and J 2 bases, with 9 bases left between them. Germline V gene data show CDR1 as SEHNR and CDR2 as FQNEAQ (reference sequence). CDR3 in amino acids: CASKAEPYEQYF. Written as DNA, the CDR3 is TGTGCCAGCAAGGCGGAGCCCTACGAGCAGTACTTC.

The chain recombines TRBV4-2 with TRBJ2-7; 9 nucleotides match TRBD2. The germline V gene encodes CDR1 LGHNA and CDR2 YNFKEQ. Trimming cost V 4 bases and J 3 bases; bases outside gene matches: 7. There are 15 residues in the CDR3. In DNA, the CDR3 is TGTGCCAGCAGCCCGTTAGCGGGAGTGAACTACGAGCAGTACTTC. Translation gives CASSPLAGVNYEQYF.

This clonotype was counted only a few times. This sequence joins TRBV12-3 or TRBV12-4 and TRBJ1-1; a possible D gene is TRBD1 (5 bases). The CDR3 is 14 residues long. V lost 6 bases and J 4 bases, leaving 15 bases between the germline ends. The DNA of the CDR3 is TGTGCCAGCAGCCCGGACGGGGGGGGCACTGAAGCTTTCTTT. Protein product: CASSPDGGGTEAFF.

The CDR3 DNA reads TGTGCCAGCAGCCCACAGGGGGTGGATTACGAGCAGTACTTC. It yields the protein CASSPQGVDYEQYF. This sequence joins TRBV27 and TRBJ2-7; 8 bases map to TRBD1. CDR1 and CDR2 from the germline V gene are MNHEY and SMNVEV (reference sequence). J lost 4 bases, V lost 6 bases, and 8 bases had no gene match. This CDR3 has 14 residues.

This clonotype has a count of ten or more. V is TRBV11-2 and J is TRBJ2-1; maybe TRBD2 (7 bases). CDR1 is SGHAT and CDR2 is FQNNGV in the germline V gene. V was shortened by 2 bases and J by 6 bases, with 32 bases between the two germline ends. This CDR3 is 21 amino acids long. For the CDR3, the DNA is TGTGCCAGCAGCTTATTGGCGGGGGCTCTCTCCTCGGGGATACCCCCCAATGAGCAGTTCTTC. This gives the protein CASSLLAGALSSGIPPNEQFF.

This clonotype occurred a few times. The chain couples TRBV19 to TRBJ2-1, with D hard to call. Germline CDR1 is LNHDA and CDR2 is SQIVND (reference sequence). V gave up 6 bases and J gave up 1 base, with 7 bases separating them. This CDR3 has 13 residues. The CDR3 DNA is TGTGCCAGTAGGGAAGATTCCTACAATGAGCAGTTCTTC. Residues: CASREDSYNEQFF. Variable domain in full (rest from reference TRBV19 and TRBJ2-1): DGGITQSPKYLFRKEGQNVTLSCEQNLNHDAMYWYRQDPGQGLRLIYYSQIVNDFQKGDIAEGYSVSREKKESFPLTVTSAQKNPTAFYLCASREDSYNEQFFGPGTRLTVL.

This sequence joins TRBV5-5 and TRBJ2-5; 16 nucleotides align to TRBD2. The J segment lost 5 bases and the V segment lost 4 bases, leaving 5 bases of the junction unmatched. Per the germline V gene, CDR1 is SGHKS and CDR2 is YYEKEE (reference sequence). The CDR3 contains 16 residues. Here the CDR3 reads CASSGTSGGAAETQYF. The CDR3 DNA reads TGTGCCAGCAGCGGGACTAGCGGGGGGGCCGCTGAGACCCAGTACTTC.

The gene calls are TRBV6-6 and TRBJ1-1; TRBD1 is a possible D gene (6 bases). The germline CDR1 and CDR2 sequences are MNHNY and SVGAGI (reference sequence). Trimming left V 7 bases short and J 9 bases short, with 24 bases between. This CDR3 has 15 residues. In DNA form, the CDR3 reads TGTGCCAGCACCGGTGGAGGGGGGGGGGCCCTTAAAGCTTTCTTT. This codes for CASTGGGGGALKAFF.

V gene TRBV30 combines with J gene TRBJ2-1; no definite D call. The CDR3 consists of 13 residues. CDR1 and CDR2 from the germline V gene are GTSNPN and SVGIG (reference sequence). V was cut by 1 base and J by 8 bases, with 12 bases left in between. The CDR3 sequence: CAWSAGGYDEQFF. In DNA form, the CDR3 reads TGTGCCTGGAGTGCCGGCGGTTATGATGAGCAGTTCTTC.

V usage is TRBV7-9 and J usage is TRBJ2-3; 10 nucleotides agree with TRBD2. The CDR3 totals 15 residues. V shed 5 bases and J 3 bases; nucleotides not matched to a gene: 5. Germline-derived CDR1 and CDR2 are SEHNR and FQNEAQ (reference sequence). The CDR3 reads CASSPAGGWTDTQYF. Here the CDR3 DNA reads TGTGCCAGCAGCCCAGCGGGAGGGTGGACAGATACGCAGTATTTT.

This sequence joins TRBV5-6 and TRBJ1-6, with 7 bases identical to TRBD1. Germline CDR1 is SGHDT and CDR2 is YYEEEE. After removal of 1 base from V and 5 bases from J, the junction contained 0 bases not matched to a gene. The CDR3 sequence is 14 residues long. The CDR3 region is CASSLTGDNSPLHF. The CDR3 DNA reads as TGTGCCAGCAGCTTGACAGGGGATAATTCACCCCTCCACTTT. The complete variable domain, with remaining parts taken from reference TRBV5-6 and TRBJ1-6, reads DAGVTQSPTHLIKTRGQQVTLRCSPKSGHDTVSWYQQALGQGPQFIFQYYEEEERQRGNFPDRFSGHQFPNYSSELNVNALLLGDSALYLCASSLTGDNSPLHFGNGTRLTVT.

J is TRBJ2-7 and V is TRBV11-1; 8 bases are a match to TRBD1. Germline V CDR1 and CDR2: SGHAT, FQDESV (reference sequence). J gave up 2 bases and V 1 base, and 1 base lay outside the gene matches. The CDR3 length is 14 residues. This chain's CDR3 is CASSLEQGAYEQYF. The DNA for the CDR3 is TGTGCCAGCAGCTTAGAACAGGGGGCCTACGAGCAGTACTTC. Drawing the rest from reference TRBV11-1 and TRBJ2-7, the complete variable domain is EAEVAQSPRYKITEKSQAVAFWCDPISGHATLYWYRQILGQGPELLVQFQDESVVDDSQLPKDRFSAERLKGVDSTLKIQPAELGDSAMYLCASSLEQGAYEQYFGPGTRLTVT.

V gene TRBV7-9 combines with J gene TRBJ1-2; no firm D call. Germline V gene lookup returns CDR1 SEHNR and CDR2 FQNEAQ (reference sequence). The CDR3 is 15 residues long. V was shortened by 5 bases and J by 0 bases, with 13 bases between the two germline ends. The CDR3 DNA follows: TGTGCCAGCAGCCTAGGACTCAGAGCTAACTATGGCTACACCTTC. Its protein is CASSLGLRANYGYTF. Full variable domain (rest looked up from reference TRBV7-9 and TRBJ1-2): DTGVSQNPRHKITKRGQNVTFRCDPISEHNRLYWYRQTLGQGPEFLTYFQNEAQLEKSRLLSDRFSAERPKGSFSTLEIQRTEQGDSAMYLCASSLGLRANYGYTFGSGTRLTVV.

The chain couples TRBV12-3 or TRBV12-4 to TRBJ1-1; no firm D call. V was trimmed by 4 bases and J by 0 bases, leaving 12 bases between them. This CDR3 has 15 amino acids. The CDR3 region has the DNA TGTGCCAGCAGTTCGTCTGCTGGCATGAACACTGAAGCTTTCTTT. Its translation: CASSSSAGMNTEAFF.

The V gene is TRBV9, the J gene TRBJ1-5; a weak D match, TRBD1 (6 bases). V gave up 4 bases and J gave up 0 bases, with 14 bases separating them. Germline CDR1 reads SGDLS; CDR2 reads YYNGEE. CDR3 length equals 16 residues. Written as DNA, the CDR3 is TGTGCCAGCAGCCCGGGGACACCCTATAGCAATCAGCCCCAGCATTTT. This gives the protein CASSPGTPYSNQPQHF. Full variable domain (remainder filled in from reference TRBV9 and TRBJ1-5): DSGVTQTPKHLITATGQRVTLRCSPRSGDLSVYWYQQSLDQGLQFLIQYYNGEERAKGNILERFSAQQFPDLHSELNLSSLELGDSALYFCASSPGTPYSNQPQHFGDGTRLSIL.

The chain links TRBV19 to TRBJ2-7, with 7 bases identical to TRBD2. The trim removed 7 bases at V and 5 bases at J, leaving 11 bases unmatched. The CDR3 has 14 amino acids. Per the germline V gene, CDR1 is LNHDA and CDR2 is SQIVND (reference sequence). CDR3 in amino acids: CASKEAGSLDEQYF. In DNA form, the CDR3 reads TGTGCCAGTAAGGAAGCGGGGAGTCTGGACGAGCAGTACTTC.

This clonotype has just a few counts. The chain links TRBV7-6 to TRBJ1-1, with unresolved D. V lost 0 bases, J lost 1 base, and 18 bases lay in between. CDR1 and CDR2 from the germline V gene are SGHVS and FNYEAQ. The CDR3 extends over 18 amino acids. The CDR3 here is CASSLAGVGEVGNTEAFF. In DNA form, the CDR3 reads TGTGCCAGCAGCTTAGCTGGAGTTGGGGAGGTGGGGAACACTGAAGCTTTCTTT.

There are a few counts of this clonotype. The rearrangement links TRBV25-1 to TRBJ2-7, with a weak D call TRBD2 (6 bases). This CDR3 is 13 amino acids long. In germline, CDR1 is MGHDK, CDR2 SYGVNS. V was cut by 5 bases and J by 7 bases, with 15 bases left in between. The CDR3 is CASSSPPAGEQYF. CDR3 bases: TGTGCCAGCAGTTCCCCGCCCGCGGGGGAGCAGTACTTC.

This clonotype was counted only a few times. The V gene is TRBV7-9, the J gene TRBJ2-3; 9 bases are a match to TRBD2. Germline V lookup: CDR1 SEHNR, CDR2 FQNEAQ (reference sequence). V gave up 4 bases and J gave up 0 bases; unmatched junction bases: 5. The CDR3 is made up of 16 amino acids. The CDR3 sequence: CASSSRLAASTDTQYF. The DNA for the CDR3 is TGTGCCAGCAGCTCCAGACTAGCGGCTAGCACAGATACGCAGTATTTT.

At least ten counts were recorded for this clonotype. The chain carries TRBV7-8 and TRBJ2-2; 11 nucleotides agree with TRBD2. There are 17 residues in the CDR3. Trimming at V came to 2 bases and at J to 3 bases, leaving 5 bases not matched to a gene. Germline V CDR1 and CDR2: SGHVS, FQNEAQ. The CDR3 spells CASSLRLAGRYTGELFF. The CDR3, as DNA: TGTGCCAGCAGCTTAAGACTAGCGGGGAGGTACACCGGGGAGCTGTTTTTT.

This clonotype was seen more than once but under ten times. This rearrangement joins TRBV5-1 to TRBJ2-3; D unclear. The CDR3 length is 17 residues. The V and J ends lost 0 bases and 0 bases respectively, with 14 bases between them. Germline CDR1 reads SGHRS; CDR2 reads YFSETQ. The CDR3 sequence: CASSLVFPATSTDTQYF. CDR3 DNA sequence: TGCGCCAGCAGCTTGGTTTTCCCGGCAACTAGCACAGATACGCAGTATTTT.

DNA of the CDR3: TGTGCCAGCAGGACAGATCTCACTGAAGCTTTCTTT. It codes for CASRTDLTEAFF. The gene calls are TRBV28 and TRBJ1-1; possible D gene TRBD1, 5 bases. V lost 6 bases to trimming and J lost 4 bases, with 9 bases between them. CDR1 and CDR2 from the germline V gene are MDHEN and SYDVKM. The CDR3 extends over 12 amino acids. Variable domain in full (rest from reference TRBV28 and TRBJ1-1): DVKVTQSSRYLVKRTGEKVFLECVQDMDHENMFWYRQDPGLGLRLIYFSYDVKMKEKGDIPEGYSVSREKKERFSLILESASTNQTSMYLCASRTDLTEAFFGQGTRLTVV.

This clonotype was counted at least ten times. The chain links TRBV7-8 to TRBJ2-7, with TRBD2 matching over 9 bases. Germline trimming cut 1 base from V and 3 bases from J; bases unmatched to any gene: 16. The CDR3 is 19 residues long. Germline CDR1 and CDR2: SGHVS and FQNEAQ. CDR3 loop: CASSLVRREGGMSNYEQYF. The CDR3 nucleotides read TGTGCCAGCAGCTTAGTCCGGCGGGAGGGCGGGATGAGTAACTACGAGCAGTACTTC.

This chain uses TRBV14 with TRBJ2-3, with no clear D. Deletions cut 0 bases from V and 11 bases from J, with 9 bases between. This CDR3 spans 12 amino acids. Per the germline V gene, CDR1 is SGHDN and CDR2 is FVKESK. CDR3 DNA sequence: TGTGCCAGCAGCCAAGATCCCCTCCGGCAGTATTTT. It encodes CASSQDPLRQYF.

V is TRBV7-9 and J is TRBJ1-3; D possibly corresponds to TRBD1 (6 bases). Trimming stripped 3 bases from V and 8 bases from J, with 17 bases between. Germline CDR1 SEHNR, CDR2 FQNEAQ (reference sequence). The CDR3 has 15 residues. DNA of the CDR3: TGTGCCAGCAGCTTCTGGGACAAGGACGGCGACACCATATATTTT. This codes for CASSFWDKDGDTIYF.

V usage is TRBV4-2 and J usage is TRBJ2-1, with TRBD2 matching over 9 bases. V was clipped by 4 bases and J by 5 bases; unmatched bases: 6. The CDR3 covers 15 residues. Germline-derived CDR1 and CDR2 are LGHNA and YNFKEQ. CDR3 amino acids: CASSLVAGANNEQFF. CDR3 DNA sequence: TGTGCCAGCAGCCTAGTAGCGGGAGCCAACAATGAGCAGTTCTTC.

V gene TRBV7-3 combines with J gene TRBJ2-5; TRBD2 matches at 7 bases. The ends lost 3 bases at V and 0 bases at J; junction bases unmatched: 7. The CDR3 has 16 amino acids. Germline CDR1 is SGHTA and CDR2 is FQGTGA. Written as DNA, the CDR3 is TGTGCCAGCAGCTTGGGGGACTACATATACCAAGAGACCCAGTACTTC. Amino acids: CASSLGDYIYQETQYF.

The chain uses TRBV10-3 and TRBJ2-3; 13 nucleotides agree with TRBD2. The germline CDR1 and CDR2 sequences are ENHRY and SYGVKD. CDR3 length: 15 amino acids. The trim removed 7 bases at V and 10 bases at J, leaving 11 bases unmatched. CDR3 sequence: CAITPEGLAGVPQYF. CDR3 bases: TGTGCCATCACACCCGAAGGACTAGCGGGAGTGCCGCAGTATTTT.

The chain uses TRBV15 and TRBJ2-5; D gene uncertain. This CDR3 contains 14 residues. CDR1 is LNHNV, CDR2 YYDKDF, per germline (reference sequence). With 1 base removed from V and 2 bases from J, the gap between germline ends came to 8 bases. CDR3 protein: CATSRASVQETQYF. The CDR3 DNA reads as TGTGCCACCAGCAGAGCCAGCGTACAAGAGACCCAGTACTTC.

This clonotype has just a few counts. The V gene is TRBV7-8, the J gene TRBJ1-4; tentatively, D is TRBD1 (6 bases). The CDR3 is 15 amino acids. V lost 2 bases to trimming and J lost 1 base, with 8 bases between them. In germline, CDR1 is SGHVS, CDR2 FQNEAQ. Written as DNA, the CDR3 is TGTGCCAGCAGCTTAATAGGGGGAACTAATGAAAAACTGTTTTTT. Encoded protein: CASSLIGGTNEKLFF.

The chain uses TRBV28 and TRBJ2-7, with TRBD1 matching 10 bases. From germline, CDR1 is MDHEN and CDR2 SYDVKM. Trimming removed 3 bases from V and 7 bases from J; junction bases left unmatched: 6. This CDR3 comprises 14 residues. The CDR3 is CASSLDRGDGEQYF. For the CDR3, the DNA is TGTGCCAGCAGTTTGGACAGGGGGGATGGAGAGCAGTACTTC.